Shown below are 6 T cell receptor beta chains from a single sample sequenced in a study of T cells in localized non-small cell lung cancer. Method: immunoSEQ multiplex PCR; TCRdb's copy keeps in-frame clones and lacks some. The table has fewer than 45,000 clones, around 79% seen once. The sample in question was peripheral blood, obtained before any cancer treatment. Receptor source: a male donor at least 60 years old with stage III squamous cell lung carcinoma.

The rearrangement links TRBV19 to TRBJ2-3; TRBD2 aligns across 13 bases. This CDR3 has 16 amino acids. Losses at the gene ends were 3 bases for V and 4 bases for J; bases not matched to a gene: 4. Germline loops: CDR1 LNHDA, CDR2 SQIVND (reference sequence). The CDR3 sequence is CASSIWTSGGPDTQYF. In nucleotides, the CDR3 is TGTGCCAGTAGTATTTGGACTAGCGGGGGTCCAGATACGCAGTATTTT.

The rearrangement links TRBV20-1 to TRBJ1-5; D perhaps matches TRBD1 (5 bases). V was trimmed by 3 bases and J by 11 bases, leaving 11 bases between them. Germline CDR1 is DFQATT and CDR2 is SNEGSKA (reference sequence). The CDR3 totals 11 residues. The CDR3 DNA follows: TGCAGTGCTAGGGACACCCTGTCCCAGCATTTT. Its translation is CSARDTLSQHF.

J is TRBJ2-3 and V is TRBV27; D is unresolved. Trimming shortened V by 8 bases and J by 3 bases, and 15 bases separated the two germline ends. In germline, CDR1 is MNHEY, CDR2 SMNVEV (reference sequence). This CDR3 region has 14 residues. The CDR3 loop reads CASSPGRITDTQYF. The CDR3 DNA is TGTGCCAGCTCGCCCGGGCGAATTACAGATACGCAGTATTTT.

J is TRBJ2-5 and V is TRBV10-3, with D maybe TRBD1 (6 bases). The V end was cut by 6 bases, the J end by 3 bases, with 11 bases between. CDR3 length: 13 amino acids. The V gene's germline CDR1 is ENHRY and CDR2 SYGVKD. The CDR3 bases are TGTGCCATCAGCGACAGGCGGGAAGAGACCCAGTACTTC. It translates to CAISDRREETQYF.

The rearrangement joins TRBV19 to TRBJ2-3; 7 nucleotides match TRBD2. CDR3 size: 14 residues. The V gene end was trimmed by 3 bases and the J gene end by 2 bases; junction bases not matched to a gene: 2. Germline assignment: CDR1 LNHDA and CDR2 SQIVND (reference sequence). The chain's CDR3 is CASSIAGVTDTQYF. The CDR3 nucleotides read TGTGCCAGTAGTATTGCGGGGGTCACAGATACGCAGTATTTT.

V gene TRBV9 combines with J gene TRBJ2-7; 13 bases are a match to TRBD2. This CDR3 has 15 amino acids. Germline CDR1 is SGDLS and CDR2 is YYNGEE. V lost 4 bases to trimming and J lost 7 bases; unmatched junction nucleotides: 8. For the CDR3, the DNA is TGTGCCAGCAGCTTAACGGGACTAGCGGGGTTTGAGCAGTACTTC. It translates to CASSLTGLAGFEQYF.